The clone carrying this T cell receptor (beta chain) was picked up a small number of times. This record belongs to a study of blood T cell repertoires in COVID-19. Turning to the study itself: Samples of COVID-19 (acute and convalescent) were obtained from the United States, Italy and Spain. T cells, B-cell-depleted T cells, or PBMCs supplied cDNA or gDNA.

Original data processing: Counts of nucleated cells, estimated from reference gene primer amplification, were obtained. Profiling relied on immunoSEQ multiplex PCR, and the TCRdb table lists in-frame clones only, not all of them. The V and J calls and clone size were taken over from that table, and D and trimming were inferred from the DNA. The repertoire consists of about 130,000 clones, with around nine tenths occurring once and the leading ten covering roughly 11%. Germline V CDR1 and CDR2: SGHKS, YYEKEE (reference sequence). V shed 0 bases and J shed 0 bases, with 13 bases lying between them. The CDR3 covers 16 residues. Those enrolled in Seattle joined during active infection and were followed longitudinally afterward.

The sequence derives from a woman aged 70-85 years with COVID-19, enrolled during active disease. This chain joins TRBV5-5 and TRBJ2-7; D is unresolved. Sequencing was carried out using peripheral blood. Here the CDR3 DNA reads TGTGCCAGCAGCTTGGCCTCACGTCCTAGCTCCTACGAGCAGTACTTC. Amino acids: CASSLASRPSSYEQYF.